Below are 8 T cell receptor beta chains sequenced from a single sample in a study of OX40 agonist ivuxolimab in advanced cancers. Measured with immunoSEQ multiplex PCR; TCRdb has only the in-frame clones, and not every one. The table lists about 26,000 clones, 88% of them singletons. The source was CD4+ or CD8+ T cells sorted from blood, collected in a trial of the OX40 agonist ivuxolimab. The receptors stem from an adult with an advanced solid tumor such as melanoma, head and neck, liver or kidney cancer.

The gene calls are TRBV2 and TRBJ2-7; 9 bases agree with TRBD2. V shed 10 bases and J 4 bases; nucleotides not matched to a gene: 8. This CDR3 is 13 amino acids long. Germline CDR1 and CDR2: SNHLY and FYNNEI. CDR3 amino acids: CAIAGGGRYEQYF. CDR3 coding DNA: TGTGCCATTGCGGGAGGGGGTCGTTACGAGCAGTACTTC.

The V call is TRBV10-2, the J call TRBJ2-5, with no clear D. CDR1 and CDR2 (germline): WSHSY, SAAADI. V lost 2 bases and J 1 base, leaving 5 bases between the germline ends. This CDR3 region has 13 residues. CDR3 loop: CASSENGQETQYF. The CDR3 DNA reads TGCGCCAGCAGTGAGAACGGCCAAGAGACCCAGTACTTC.

The chain combines TRBV5-1 with TRBJ2-1; D is unclear. The CDR3 sequence is 13 residues long. The V end was cut by 8 bases, the J end by 1 base, with 10 bases between. The germline gives CDR1 SGHRS, CDR2 YFSETQ. CDR3 nucleotides: TGCGCCAGTAAACCTGAATCCTACAATGAGCAGTTCTTC. Translated: CASKPESYNEQFF.

The chain couples TRBV27 to TRBJ1-5; no reliable D call. Germline CDR1 is MNHEY and CDR2 is SMNVEV (reference sequence). The CDR3 spans 14 residues. V was trimmed by 0 bases and J by 2 bases, leaving 5 bases between them. The CDR3 DNA sequence: TGTGCCAGCAGTTTATCGGAGGGCAATCAGCCCCAGCATTTT. It specifies CASSLSEGNQPQHF.

V gene TRBV28 combines with J gene TRBJ2-1; 7 bases line up with TRBD1. Germline CDR1 MDHEN, CDR2 SYDVKM. J lost 4 bases, V lost 2 bases, and 2 bases had no gene match. CDR3 size: 14 residues. CDR3 sequence (DNA): TGTGCCAGCAGTTTACAGGGGGAATACAATGAGCAGTTCTTC. Residues: CASSLQGEYNEQFF.

This rearrangement joins TRBV5-5 to TRBJ2-3; 10 nucleotides line up with TRBD1. The CDR3 length is 16 residues. Germline values: CDR1 SGHKS, CDR2 YYEKEE (reference sequence). Germline trimming cut 4 bases from V and 6 bases from J; bases unmatched to any gene: 11. DNA of the CDR3: TGTGCCAGCAGCGACACCGGGACAGGGGAGACGGATACGCAGTATTTT. Translating gives CASSDTGTGETDTQYF.

The chain employs TRBV7-2 and TRBJ2-7; D is possibly TRBD2 (6 bases). V was trimmed by 5 bases and J by 0 bases, leaving 17 bases between them. The CDR3 extends over 16 amino acids. CDR1 is SGHTA and CDR2 is FQGNSA in the germline V gene. CDR3 loop: CASSGPEGLLSYEQYF. The DNA for the CDR3 is TGTGCCAGCAGCGGACCGGAGGGACTGCTCTCCTACGAGCAGTACTTC.

This chain links TRBV7-9 with TRBJ1-1; D possibly corresponds to TRBD1 (5 bases). CDR3 length equals 15 residues. Germline lookup yields CDR1 SEHNR and CDR2 FQNEAQ (reference sequence). Trimming removed 4 bases at V and 1 base at J, with 13 bases between. CDR3 sequence (DNA): TGTGCCAGCAGCTCCGAGGGGACGGGGAACACTGAAGCTTTCTTT. Protein: CASSSEGTGNTEAFF.